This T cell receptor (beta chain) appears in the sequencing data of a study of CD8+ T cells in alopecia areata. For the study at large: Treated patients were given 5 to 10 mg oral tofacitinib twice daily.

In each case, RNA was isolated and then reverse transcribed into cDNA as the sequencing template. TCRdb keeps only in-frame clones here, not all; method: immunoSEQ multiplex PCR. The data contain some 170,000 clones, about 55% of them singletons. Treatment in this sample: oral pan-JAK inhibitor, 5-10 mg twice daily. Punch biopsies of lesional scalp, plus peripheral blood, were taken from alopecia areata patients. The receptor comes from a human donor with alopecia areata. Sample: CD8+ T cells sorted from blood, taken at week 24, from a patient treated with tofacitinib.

The chain's CDR3 is CASSSLTSGVTYEQYF. CDR3 DNA: TGTGCCAGCAGCTCCCTTACTAGCGGGGTAACCTACGAGCAGTACTTC. The chain combines TRBV7-2 with TRBJ2-7, with 10 bases fitting TRBD2. The trim removed 4 bases at V and 2 bases at J, leaving 8 bases unmatched. CDR1 and CDR2 (germline): SGHTA, FQGNSA. This CDR3 is built from 16 residues.